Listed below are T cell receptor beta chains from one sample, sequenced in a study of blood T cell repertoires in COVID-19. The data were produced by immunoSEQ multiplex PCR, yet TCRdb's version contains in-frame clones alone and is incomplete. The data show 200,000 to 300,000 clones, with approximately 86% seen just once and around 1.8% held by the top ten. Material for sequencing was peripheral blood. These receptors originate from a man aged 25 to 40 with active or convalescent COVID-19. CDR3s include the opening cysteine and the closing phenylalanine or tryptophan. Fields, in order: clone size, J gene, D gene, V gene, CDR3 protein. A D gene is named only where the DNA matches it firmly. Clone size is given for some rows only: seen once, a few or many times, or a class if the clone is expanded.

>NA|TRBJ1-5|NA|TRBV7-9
CASSSLGQPQHF
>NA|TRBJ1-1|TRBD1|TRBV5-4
CASSKQGATEAFF
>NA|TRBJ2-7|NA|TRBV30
CAWSVPPLYRSYEQYF
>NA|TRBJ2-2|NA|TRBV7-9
CASSRGADTGELFF
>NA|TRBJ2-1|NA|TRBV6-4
CASSDSGINEQFF
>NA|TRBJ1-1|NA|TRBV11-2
CASSQGLPNTEAFF
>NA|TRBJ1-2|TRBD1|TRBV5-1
CASSLTWGRDRGNYGYTF
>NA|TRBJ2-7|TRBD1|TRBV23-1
CALPDRGSEQYF
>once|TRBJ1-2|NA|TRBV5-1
CASSRQEGVDGYTF
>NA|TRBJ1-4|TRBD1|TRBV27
CASSSPGQGNEKLFF
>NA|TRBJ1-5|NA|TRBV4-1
CASSHELMGNQPQHF
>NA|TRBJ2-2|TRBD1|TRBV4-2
CASSHERDRGRENTGELFF
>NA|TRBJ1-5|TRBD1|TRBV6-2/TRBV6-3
CASSTGAGNQPQHF
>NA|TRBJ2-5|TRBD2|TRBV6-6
CASTPGRGSGTQYF
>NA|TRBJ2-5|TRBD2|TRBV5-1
CASSKTSDQETQYF
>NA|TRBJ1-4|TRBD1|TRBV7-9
CASSPQDRTTNEKLFF
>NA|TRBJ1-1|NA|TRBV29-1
CSVEDRWQGAEAFF
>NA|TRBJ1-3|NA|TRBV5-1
CASSQDISSGNTIYF
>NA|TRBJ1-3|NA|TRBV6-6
CASSYSNLGAGNTIYF
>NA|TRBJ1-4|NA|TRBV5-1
CASSLRPEVSSTNEKLFF
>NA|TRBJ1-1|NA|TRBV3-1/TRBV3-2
CASSPRQYTEAFF
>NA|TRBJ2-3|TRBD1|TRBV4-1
CASSQRFGTAERDTQYF
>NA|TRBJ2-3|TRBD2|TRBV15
CATSRGGTSGGTDTQYF
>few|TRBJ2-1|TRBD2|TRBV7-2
CASSLSSPGLARHEQFF
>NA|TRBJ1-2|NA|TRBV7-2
CASSDPGLIVYGYTF
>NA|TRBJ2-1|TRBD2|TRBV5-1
CASSEKAGSYNEQFF
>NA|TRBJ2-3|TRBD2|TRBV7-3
CASSSLAGGGTSTDTQYF
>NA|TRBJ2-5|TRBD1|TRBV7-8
CASTKLGDRGQETQYF
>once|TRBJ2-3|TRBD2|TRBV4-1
CASSHPGTSDAQYF
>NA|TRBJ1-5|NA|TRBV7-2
CASSEDRLINQPQHF
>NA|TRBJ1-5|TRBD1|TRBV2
CASSTTPGQGGNQPQHF
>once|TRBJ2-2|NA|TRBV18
CASSPDSYANTGELFF
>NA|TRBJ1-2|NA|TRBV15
CATSRDGQGRFYGYTF
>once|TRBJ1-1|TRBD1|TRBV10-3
CAISVTRTGENTEAFF
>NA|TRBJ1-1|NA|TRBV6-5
CASEVSANTEAFF
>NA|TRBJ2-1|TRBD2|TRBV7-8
CASSVRGLAYEQFF
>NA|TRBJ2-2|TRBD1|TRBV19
CASRSTGLFINTGELFF
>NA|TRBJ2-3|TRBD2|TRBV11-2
CASSQTSGGADTQYF
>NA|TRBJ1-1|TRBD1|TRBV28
CASSPTFYRGGLNTEAFF
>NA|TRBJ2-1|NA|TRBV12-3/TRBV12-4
CASSLRGNEQFF
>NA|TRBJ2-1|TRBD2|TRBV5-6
CASSLGLAVYNEQFF
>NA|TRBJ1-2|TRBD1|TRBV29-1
CSVEITGGGYGYTF
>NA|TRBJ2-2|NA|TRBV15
CATSGTARRSGELFF
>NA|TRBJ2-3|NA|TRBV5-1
CASSLDLASTDTQYF
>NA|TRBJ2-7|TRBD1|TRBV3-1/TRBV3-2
CASSQDLTGAYEQYF
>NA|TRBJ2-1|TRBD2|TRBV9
CASSPVAGVGHNEQFF
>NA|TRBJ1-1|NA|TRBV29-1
CSVATAFDTEAFF
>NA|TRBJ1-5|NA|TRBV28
CASSSRQVDQPQHF
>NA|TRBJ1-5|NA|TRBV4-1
CASSRVPTDNQPQHF
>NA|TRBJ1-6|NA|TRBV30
CAWSGGTANNSPLHF
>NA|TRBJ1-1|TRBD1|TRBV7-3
CASSSSARTGLNTEAFF
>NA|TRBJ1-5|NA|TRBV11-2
CASSSPQNPNRVNQPQHF
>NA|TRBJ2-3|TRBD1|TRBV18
CASSLGTGTGDTQYF
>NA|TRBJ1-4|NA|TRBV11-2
CASSLVSRVNEKLFF
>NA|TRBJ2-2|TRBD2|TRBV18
CASSANPSGGTGELFF
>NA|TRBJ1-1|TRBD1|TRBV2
CASSDRGRNTEAFF
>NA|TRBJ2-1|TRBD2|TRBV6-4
CASRLSGGLSYNEQFF